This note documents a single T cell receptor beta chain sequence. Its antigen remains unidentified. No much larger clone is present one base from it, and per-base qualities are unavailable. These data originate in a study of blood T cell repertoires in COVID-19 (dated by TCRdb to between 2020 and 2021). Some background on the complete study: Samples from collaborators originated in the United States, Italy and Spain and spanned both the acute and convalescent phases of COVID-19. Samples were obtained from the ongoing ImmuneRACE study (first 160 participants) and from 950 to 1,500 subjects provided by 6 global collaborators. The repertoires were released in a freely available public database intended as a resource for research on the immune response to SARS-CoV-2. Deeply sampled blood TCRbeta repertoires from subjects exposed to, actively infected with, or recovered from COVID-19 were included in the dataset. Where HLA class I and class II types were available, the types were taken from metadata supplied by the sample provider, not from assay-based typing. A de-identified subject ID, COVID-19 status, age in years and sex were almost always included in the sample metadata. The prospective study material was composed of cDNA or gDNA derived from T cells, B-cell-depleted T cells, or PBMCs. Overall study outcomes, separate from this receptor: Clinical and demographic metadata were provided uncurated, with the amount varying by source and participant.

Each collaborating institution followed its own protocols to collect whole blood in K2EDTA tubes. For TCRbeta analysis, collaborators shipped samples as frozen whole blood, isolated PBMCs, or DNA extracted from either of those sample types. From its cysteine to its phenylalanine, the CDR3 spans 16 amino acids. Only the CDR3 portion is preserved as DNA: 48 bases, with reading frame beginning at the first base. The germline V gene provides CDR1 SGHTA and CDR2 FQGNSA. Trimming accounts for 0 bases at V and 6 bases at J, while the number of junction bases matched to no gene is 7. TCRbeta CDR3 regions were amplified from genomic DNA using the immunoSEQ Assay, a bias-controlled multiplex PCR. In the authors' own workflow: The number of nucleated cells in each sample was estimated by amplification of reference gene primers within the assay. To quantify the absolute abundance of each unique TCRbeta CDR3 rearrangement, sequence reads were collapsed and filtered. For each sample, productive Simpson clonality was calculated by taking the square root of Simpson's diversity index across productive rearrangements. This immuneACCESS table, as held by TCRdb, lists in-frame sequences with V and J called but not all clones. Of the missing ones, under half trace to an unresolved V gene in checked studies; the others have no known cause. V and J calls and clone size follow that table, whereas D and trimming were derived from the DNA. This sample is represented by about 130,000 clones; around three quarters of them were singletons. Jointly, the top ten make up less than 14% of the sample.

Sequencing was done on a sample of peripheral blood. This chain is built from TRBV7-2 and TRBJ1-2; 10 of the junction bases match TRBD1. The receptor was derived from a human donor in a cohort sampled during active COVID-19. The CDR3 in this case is CASSLAQTGTGDGYTF. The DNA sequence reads TGTGCCAGCAGCTTAGCCCAGACCGGGACAGGGGATGGCTACACCTTC.